Presented here are 32 T cell receptor beta chains from one specimen sequenced in a study of OX40 agonist ivuxolimab in advanced cancers. Assay: immunoSEQ multiplex PCR; the TCRdb copy retains only in-frame clones and omits some. The sample has tens of thousands of clones, under 85% seen once. The source material was CD4+ or CD8+ T cells sorted from blood, sampled in a trial of the OX40 agonist ivuxolimab. The receptor source for this set is an adult with an advanced solid tumor such as melanoma, head and neck, liver or kidney cancer.

V and J are TRBV6-1 and TRBJ2-3; D is perhaps TRBD2 (6 bases). The CDR3 loop spans 16 amino acids. Germline CDR1 is MNHNS and CDR2 is SASEGT. Trimming pared 2 bases from V and 0 bases from J, leaving 12 bases between. The CDR3 sequence: CASSEFGLRSTDTQYF. CDR3 nucleotide sequence: TGTGCCAGCAGTGAATTTGGACTAAGGAGCACAGATACGCAGTATTTT.

The CDR3 nucleotides read TGTGCCAGCTCACCGCGGGGAGGACAGGGGTACGAGCAGTACTTC. Its translation: CASSPRGGQGYEQYF. The gene calls are TRBV18 and TRBJ2-7; 9 bases match TRBD1. CDR1 and CDR2 (germline): KGHSH, LQKENI. The CDR3 extends over 15 amino acids. After removal of 3 bases from V and 4 bases from J, the junction contained 7 bases not matched to a gene.

V is TRBV6-5 and J is TRBJ1-1; perhaps TRBD1 as D (5 bases). The CDR3 runs to 14 residues. Looked up from germline, CDR1 is MNHEY and CDR2 is SVGAGI. The V and J ends lost 4 bases and 5 bases respectively, with 14 bases between them. The CDR3 is CASSFVAGKTEAFF. The CDR3 bases are TGTGCCAGCAGTTTCGTAGCAGGGAAAACTGAAGCTTTCTTT.

This clone was counted a few times. The chain couples TRBV2 to TRBJ2-1; 8 nucleotides match TRBD2. The germline V gene encodes CDR1 SNHLY and CDR2 FYNNEI. This CDR3 contains 16 residues. V shed 3 bases, J shed 4 bases, and the junction held 8 bases outside the gene matches. CDR3 sequence: CASSEEGTRRYNEQFF. In DNA, the CDR3 is TGTGCCAGCAGTGAGGAGGGGACTAGAAGATACAATGAGCAGTTCTTC.

This clone has only one observation. This chain links TRBV19 with TRBJ2-7; 9 positions match TRBD1. Germline assignment: CDR1 LNHDA and CDR2 SQIVND (reference sequence). V dropped 8 bases and J dropped 0; count of bases not matched to a gene: 5. The CDR3 contains 14 residues. CDR3 amino acids: CASCRDRDSYEQYF. CDR3 bases: TGTGCCAGTTGCCGGGACAGGGACTCCTACGAGCAGTACTTC.

The CDR3 loop is CASSETQIGGYNEQFF. The CDR3 region has the DNA TGTGCCAGCAGTGAGACCCAAATCGGGGGATACAATGAGCAGTTCTTC. The V call is TRBV6-1, the J call TRBJ2-1, with a weak D call TRBD2 (6 bases). Germline CDR1 reads MNHNS; CDR2 reads SASEGT. The CDR3 contains 16 residues. V dropped 3 bases and J dropped 4 bases, with 16 bases sitting between them.

The table lists this clone with a few counts. The V and J genes are TRBV28 and TRBJ2-7; weak D call: TRBD1 (5 bases). The V and J ends lost 9 bases and 6 bases respectively, with 24 bases between them. This CDR3 comprises 15 residues. Germline loops: CDR1 MDHEN, CDR2 SYDVKM. The chain's CDR3 is CASRYGAPGRREQYF. As DNA, the CDR3 is TGTGCCAGTCGGTATGGGGCCCCCGGTCGGCGCGAGCAGTACTTC.

The CDR3 coding sequence is TGTGCCAGCAGTCACTACGAGCAGTACTTC. Its protein is CASSHYEQYF. The J gene is TRBJ2-7, the V gene TRBV2; D unresolved. The ends were cut back, 5 bases at V and 3 bases at J, with 2 bases in the middle. The V gene's germline CDR1 is SNHLY and CDR2 FYNNEI. The CDR3 is 10 amino acids.

This clone has a single count. The V gene is TRBV2, the J gene TRBJ1-1; weak D call: TRBD1 (6 bases). CDR1 and CDR2 (germline): SNHLY, FYNNEI. This CDR3 spans 12 amino acids. V was shortened by 3 bases and J by 12 bases, with 14 bases between the two germline ends. CDR3 loop: CASSEDRAKTFF. The CDR3 coding sequence is TGTGCCAGCAGTGAGGACAGAGCTAAGACTTTCTTT.

The chain links TRBV19 to TRBJ1-4; 8 nucleotides agree with TRBD1. Germline CDR1 LNHDA, CDR2 SQIVND (reference sequence). The CDR3 length is 15 residues. After removal of 0 bases from V and 5 bases from J, the junction contained 2 bases not matched to a gene. As DNA, the CDR3 is TGTGCCAGTAGTATAGATCAGGGGGCGAATGAAAAACTGTTTTTT. Translated, it gives CASSIDQGANEKLFF.

The genes are TRBV18 and TRBJ2-1, with D uncertain. Germline-derived CDR1 and CDR2 are KGHSH and LQKENI. This CDR3 has 15 amino acids. V lost 2 bases, J lost 8 bases, and 16 bases lay in between. The CDR3 loop is CASSPRPGSMDEQFF. CDR3 bases: TGTGCCAGCTCACCAAGGCCAGGTTCTATGGATGAGCAGTTCTTC.

This clone was found a few times. The chain links TRBV14 to TRBJ1-6; D possibly corresponds to TRBD1 (5 bases). The germline V and J ends were trimmed by 0 bases and 8 bases, with 11 bases remaining between them. CDR3 length: 15 residues. In germline, CDR1 is SGHDN, CDR2 FVKESK. The CDR3 here is CASSQDWGTHSPLHF. The CDR3 DNA reads as TGTGCCAGCAGCCAAGATTGGGGGACCCATTCACCCCTCCACTTT. The full variable domain, rest sourced from reference TRBV14 and TRBJ1-6, is EAGVTQFPSHSVIEKGQTVTLRCDPISGHDNLYWYRRVMGKEIKFLLHFVKESKQDESGMPNNRFLAERTGGTYSTLKVQPAELEDSGVYFCASSQDWGTHSPLHFGNGTRLTVT.

There are a few counts of this clone. The chain recombines TRBV19 with TRBJ1-6; D not certain. The V end was cut by 9 bases, the J end by 8 bases, with 14 bases between. The CDR3 loop spans 13 amino acids. Germline assignment: CDR1 LNHDA and CDR2 SQIVND (reference sequence). The CDR3 sequence: CASHQQSDSPLHF. CDR3 DNA: TGTGCCAGCCACCAACAGTCGGATTCACCCCTCCACTTT.

This rearrangement joins TRBV5-1 to TRBJ1-1; D may be TRBD1 (5 bases). With 0 bases removed from V and 4 bases from J, the gap between germline ends came to 13 bases. Germline V gene data show CDR1 as SGHRS and CDR2 as YFSETQ. This CDR3 is 15 amino acids long. DNA for the CDR3: TGCGCCAGCAGCTTGGAGACAGTTGGGGGCACTGAAGCTTTCTTT. Protein product: CASSLETVGGTEAFF.

The DNA for the CDR3 is TGTGCCAGCAGCGAGGCCTATGGCTACACCTTC. It translates to CASSEAYGYTF. The chain has TRBV7-9 and TRBJ1-2, with no clear D. There are 11 residues in the CDR3. In germline, CDR1 is SEHNR, CDR2 FQNEAQ (reference sequence). The ends were cut back, 5 bases at V and 4 bases at J, with 5 bases in the middle.

This chain joins TRBV27 and TRBJ2-3, with D hard to call. CDR1 and CDR2 (germline): MNHEY, SMNVEV (reference sequence). This CDR3 spans 13 amino acids. V lost 6 bases and J lost 3, with 10 bases in between. Here the CDR3 DNA reads TGTGCCAGCAGAACCTTGGGGACAGATACGCAGTATTTT. As protein: CASRTLGTDTQYF.

The chain joins TRBV5-1 to TRBJ2-5; weak D call: TRBD1 (6 bases). This CDR3 region has 13 residues. Germline loops: CDR1 SGHRS, CDR2 YFSETQ. V was trimmed by 0 bases and J by 5 bases, leaving 8 bases between them. The CDR3 region has the DNA TGCGCCAGCAGCTTGGACAGGGTGGAGACCCAGTACTTC. It codes for CASSLDRVETQYF. The full variable domain, in which reference TRBV5-1 and TRBJ2-5 provide the parts outside the CDR3, is KAGVTQTPRYLIKTRGQQVTLSCSPISGHRSVSWYQQTPGQGLQFLFEYFSETQRNKGNFPGRFSGRQFSNSRSEMNVSTLELGDSALYLCASSLDRVETQYFGPGTRLLVL.

Only one count was recorded for this clone. The chain joins TRBV5-8 to TRBJ2-5; D is possibly TRBD2 (6 bases). This CDR3 region has 16 residues. Trimming shortened V by 4 bases and J by 3 bases, and 19 bases separated the two germline ends. In germline, CDR1 is SGHTS, CDR2 YDEGEE. CDR3: CASSGGSGVGKETQYF. The CDR3 DNA reads TGTGCCAGCAGCGGGGGGTCGGGGGTTGGCAAAGAGACCCAGTACTTC.

The chain uses TRBV19 and TRBJ2-7; 10 bases agree with TRBD1. J lost 2 bases, V lost 5 bases, and 3 bases had no gene match. Germline V gene data show CDR1 as LNHDA and CDR2 as SQIVND (reference sequence). This CDR3 has 14 amino acids. The CDR3 protein is CASSPGTGAYEQYF. In DNA, the CDR3 is TGTGCCAGTAGTCCAGGGACAGGGGCCTACGAGCAGTACTTC.

The J gene is TRBJ1-2, the V gene TRBV19; D ambiguous. Germline CDR1 is LNHDA and CDR2 is SQIVND (reference sequence). V lost 3 bases to trimming and J lost 2 bases, with 10 bases between them. CDR3 size: 14 residues. The CDR3 DNA is TGTGCCAGTAGTATCCCGTATCAAAACTATGGCTACACCTTC. It yields the protein CASSIPYQNYGYTF. Complete variable domain (other parts from reference TRBV19 and TRBJ1-2): DGGITQSPKYLFRKEGQNVTLSCEQNLNHDAMYWYRQDPGQGLRLIYYSQIVNDFQKGDIAEGYSVSREKKESFPLTVTSAQKNPTAFYLCASSIPYQNYGYTFGSGTRLTVV.

The rearrangement joins TRBV19 to TRBJ2-2; possibly TRBD1 for D (6 bases). CDR1 and CDR2 (germline): LNHDA, SQIVND (reference sequence). The V end was cut by 7 bases, the J end by 5 bases, with 14 bases between. CDR3 length: 14 residues. As DNA, the CDR3 is TGTGCCAGTACGGTCCCAGGGGAGACCGGGGAGCTGTTTTTT. As protein: CASTVPGETGELFF.

This chain links TRBV4-1 with TRBJ2-5; D may be TRBD1 or TRBD2 (6 bases each). Trimming pared 0 bases from V and 2 bases from J, leaving 16 bases between. The CDR3 has 17 residues. Germline V lookup: CDR1 MGHRA, CDR2 YSYEKL. The CDR3 nucleotides are TGCGCCAGCAGCCAAGATACAGGAGGGGGACCGCAAGAGACCCAGTACTTC. Translation: CASSQDTGGGPQETQYF.

This clone was found once. The J gene is TRBJ1-2, the V gene TRBV19, with D uncertain. Between the trimmed V and J ends, which lost 4 bases and 4 bases, there was a span of 16 bases. In germline, CDR1 is LNHDA, CDR2 SQIVND (reference sequence). The length of the CDR3 is 15 residues. The CDR3 region is CASSTAGAQFYGYTF. The CDR3 DNA reads as TGTGCCAGTAGTACCGCCGGAGCGCAGTTCTATGGCTACACCTTC.

This chain connects TRBV7-2 to TRBJ1-5, with D maybe TRBD1 (6 bases). The germline V and J ends were trimmed by 0 bases and 3 bases, with 12 bases remaining between them. This CDR3 contains 16 residues. CDR1 is SGHTA, CDR2 FQGNSA, per germline. The CDR3 nucleotides read TGTGCCAGCAGCTTAGCGTTGGGGGGCCCCAATCAGCCCCAGCATTTT. It yields the protein CASSLALGGPNQPQHF.

The gene calls are TRBV7-9 and TRBJ2-5; D not resolved. The assigned J gene may be wrong: the sequence end matches TRBJ2-7 better. The V gene's germline CDR1 is SEHNR and CDR2 FQNEAQ (reference sequence). The CDR3 is 14 amino acids. The CDR3 nucleotides read TGTGCCAGCAGCGCCAGACGGAACACCTACGAGCAGTACTTC. This translates into CASSARRNTYEQYF.

The chain combines TRBV19 with TRBJ2-7; 10 bases line up with TRBD1. The CDR3 consists of 15 residues. The J segment lost 0 bases and the V segment lost 5 bases, leaving 4 bases of the junction unmatched. CDR1 and CDR2 (germline): LNHDA, SQIVND (reference sequence). In DNA form, the CDR3 reads TGTGCCAGTAGTTCCGGGACAGGGGACTCCTACGAGCAGTACTTC. As protein: CASSSGTGDSYEQYF.

The V call is TRBV6-1, the J call TRBJ1-5; 7 bases are shared with TRBD1. The CDR3 is 15 amino acids. V was clipped by 1 base and J by 7 bases; unmatched bases: 7. Germline V lookup: CDR1 MNHNS, CDR2 SASEGT. CDR3: CASSEGQGILQPQHF. CDR3 sequence (DNA): TGTGCCAGCAGTGAAGGACAGGGTATTTTACAGCCCCAGCATTTT.

The genes are TRBV5-1 and TRBJ1-1; 8 bases align to TRBD1. The CDR3 is 14 residues long. The germline CDR1 and CDR2 sequences are SGHRS and YFSETQ. After removal of 4 bases from V and 1 base from J, the junction contained 3 bases not matched to a gene. CDR3 nucleotide sequence: TGCGCCAGCAGCGCGACAGGGGAGAACACTGAAGCTTTCTTT. Its protein is CASSATGENTEAFF. The variable domain in full, with the rest retrieved from reference TRBV5-1 and TRBJ1-1, is KAGVTQTPRYLIKTRGQQVTLSCSPISGHRSVSWYQQTPGQGLQFLFEYFSETQRNKGNFPGRFSGRQFSNSRSEMNVSTLELGDSALYLCASSATGENTEAFFGQGTRLTVV.

V and J are TRBV7-8 and TRBJ1-5; TRBD1 matches at 10 bases. V lost 5 bases to trimming and J lost 6 bases; unmatched junction nucleotides: 7. The CDR3 contains 15 residues. Germline CDR1 and CDR2: SGHVS and FQNEAQ. CDR3 residues: CASSTTGTGVQPQHF. The DNA for the CDR3 is TGTGCCAGCAGCACTACCGGGACAGGGGTTCAGCCCCAGCATTTT.

The sample holds a few counts of this clone. V and J are TRBV28 and TRBJ1-5; unclear D gene. Germline CDR1 MDHEN, CDR2 SYDVKM. The V and J ends lost 3 bases and 7 bases respectively, with 7 bases between them. This CDR3 has 12 amino acids. CDR3 protein: CASSLRVQPQHF. The CDR3 DNA follows: TGTGCCAGCAGTTTGAGGGTCCAGCCCCAGCATTTT.

The chain carries TRBV28 and TRBJ1-2, with unresolved D. V was clipped by 6 bases and J by 2 bases, with 19 bases between them. From germline, CDR1 is MDHEN and CDR2 SYDVKM. This CDR3 is 16 amino acids long. The CDR3 loop reads CASSPTSAGLNYGYTF. CDR3 coding DNA: TGTGCCAGCAGCCCGACCTCGGCGGGTTTGAACTATGGCTACACCTTC.

The chain links TRBV6-5 to TRBJ2-2; D may match TRBD1 or TRBD2 (5 bases each). V was pared by 4 bases and J by 0 bases, with 9 bases between. The germline V gene encodes CDR1 MNHEY and CDR2 SVGAGI. The CDR3 has 15 amino acids. The DNA of the CDR3 is TGTGCCAGCAGTTGGGACGGATCGAACACCGGGGAGCTGTTTTTT. Translation: CASSWDGSNTGELFF.